This T cell receptor beta chain was captured by sequencing in a study of T-cell reconstitution after alpha-beta-depleted transplantation in children. This clonotype was seen repeatedly, ten times or more. The antigen remains undetermined. The CDR3 contains 14 residues. Trimming took off 1 base at V and 8 bases at J, with 12 bases between the two ends. Germline values: CDR1 SGHDN, CDR2 FVKESK. Points from the study as a whole: Reported findings indicate that, about two months after transplant, alpha-beta T cells came from several hundred expanded clones, which were derived from non-depleted graft cells. It was surviving recipient T cells and thymic progenitors that gave some patients high TCRbeta diversity at day 60. Newly produced T cells mostly provided counts and TCRbeta diversity after one year, as hyperexpanded clones declined.

Preparation of the TCRbeta library was carried out with unique molecular identifiers. TCRdb independently ran MiXCR on the PCR reads; one entry per CDR3 protein. The repertoire holds about 300,000 distinct CDR3 sequences, with around a tenth as singletons. The receptor's source is a boy younger than two with acute myeloid leukemia, due to receive a stem cell transplant. The material sequenced was PBMCs, taken before TCRalphabeta/CD19-depleted stem cell transplant. The V call is TRBV14, the J call TRBJ2-1, with D uncertain. Here the CDR3 reads CASSQAKGLDEQFF. As DNA, the CDR3 is TGTGCCAGCAGCCAAGCGAAGGGTTTAGATGAGCAGTTCTTC.